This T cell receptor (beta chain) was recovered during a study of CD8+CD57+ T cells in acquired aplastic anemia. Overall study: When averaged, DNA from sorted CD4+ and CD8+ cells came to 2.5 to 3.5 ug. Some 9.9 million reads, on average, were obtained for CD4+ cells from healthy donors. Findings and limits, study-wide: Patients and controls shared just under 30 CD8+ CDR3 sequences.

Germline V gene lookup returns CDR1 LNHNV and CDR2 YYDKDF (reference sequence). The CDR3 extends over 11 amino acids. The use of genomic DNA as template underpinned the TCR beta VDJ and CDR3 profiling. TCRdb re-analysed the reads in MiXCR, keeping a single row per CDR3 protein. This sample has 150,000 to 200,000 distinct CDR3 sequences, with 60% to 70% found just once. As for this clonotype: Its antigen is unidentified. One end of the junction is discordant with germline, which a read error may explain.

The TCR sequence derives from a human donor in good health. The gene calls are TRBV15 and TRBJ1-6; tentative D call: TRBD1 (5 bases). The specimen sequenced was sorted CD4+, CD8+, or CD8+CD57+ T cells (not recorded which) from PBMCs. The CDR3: CATGRDSPLHF. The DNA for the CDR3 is TGTGCCACCGGCAGGGATTCACCCCTCCACTTT.